There are many counts of the clone carrying this T cell receptor beta chain. What it recognizes is unknown. These data originate in a study of breast tumors, draining lymph nodes, adjacent tissues. V was pared by 6 bases and J by 7 bases, with 21 bases between. This CDR3 region has 16 residues. Germline V gene sequence: CDR1 LNHDA, CDR2 SQIVND (reference sequence). A single record per CDR3 protein comes from TCRdb applying MiXCR to the multiplex PCR reads. The table lists over 250,000 distinct CDR3 sequences, 30% of them singletons. Breast cancer patients provided tissue from their axillary draining lymph nodes. Study-wide results and caveats: Compared with basal-like, luminal-like tumors shared significantly more repertoire with nontumor tissue. Tumor TCR diversity was below lymph nodes but above nontumor tissue. Most tumor T cells seemingly derive from lymph node, then expand in tumor.

The sequencing input was axillary lymph node tissue. The source of this sequence is a female donor with breast cancer. Some clones in this sample may be carry-over from other donors' samples. The chain has TRBV19 and TRBJ1-4; D unclear. The chain's CDR3 is CASRNQDSRRGEKLFF. In nucleotides, the CDR3 is TGTGCCAGTAGGAACCAGGACTCTAGGCGTGGTGAAAAACTGTTTTTT.